This T cell receptor beta chain was retrieved from a study of T-cell reconstitution after alpha-beta-depleted transplantation in children. A TCRbeta library incorporating unique molecular identifiers was prepared. From the PCR reads, TCRdb called clonotypes with MiXCR, one entry per CDR3 protein. Among 200,000 to 300,000 distinct CDR3 sequences listed, 12% were seen once. Germline values: CDR1 LGHNT, CDR2 FRNRAP. The CDR3 runs to 17 residues. There are many counts of this clonotype. An end of the junction differs from the germline gene, which may be a read error. The gene calls are TRBV12-5 and TRBJ2-3; 8 positions match TRBD2. The material was PBMCs from the stem cell graft donor, obtained from the stem cell graft. The clonotype originates from a human donor who donated a stem cell graft to a child with acute lymphoblastic leukemia. Here the CDR3 reads CASVGRGGISDTNTQYF. CDR3 bases: TGTGCTAGTGTAGGTCGGGGGGGAATCTCTGACACAAATACGCAGTATTTT.